This TCR beta chain was found in a study of OX40 agonist ivuxolimab in advanced cancers. Across the whole study: Patients received intravenous ivuxolimab every 2 weeks at 0.01 to 10 mg/kg.

CDR1 and CDR2 (germline): MDHEN, SYDVKM. The length of the CDR3 is 14 residues. V dropped 3 bases and J dropped 5 bases, with 14 bases sitting between them. On this clone: Its target is unknown.

Study-wide findings and caveats: Determination of antigen specificity was not performed for the expanded peripheral T cells.

TCRdb's copy holds only in-frame clones and misses some; the assay was immunoSEQ multiplex PCR. The table has about 48,000 clones, approximately 84% seen once. This TCR came from an adult with an advanced solid tumor such as melanoma, head and neck, liver or kidney cancer. The starting material was CD4+ or CD8+ T cells sorted from blood, obtained in a trial of the OX40 agonist ivuxolimab. The chain employs TRBV28 and TRBJ2-7; D might be TRBD1 (7 bases). CDR3 amino acids: CASSFGGTVHEQYF. Here the CDR3 DNA reads TGTGCCAGCAGTTTCGGAGGGACAGTCCACGAGCAGTACTTC.